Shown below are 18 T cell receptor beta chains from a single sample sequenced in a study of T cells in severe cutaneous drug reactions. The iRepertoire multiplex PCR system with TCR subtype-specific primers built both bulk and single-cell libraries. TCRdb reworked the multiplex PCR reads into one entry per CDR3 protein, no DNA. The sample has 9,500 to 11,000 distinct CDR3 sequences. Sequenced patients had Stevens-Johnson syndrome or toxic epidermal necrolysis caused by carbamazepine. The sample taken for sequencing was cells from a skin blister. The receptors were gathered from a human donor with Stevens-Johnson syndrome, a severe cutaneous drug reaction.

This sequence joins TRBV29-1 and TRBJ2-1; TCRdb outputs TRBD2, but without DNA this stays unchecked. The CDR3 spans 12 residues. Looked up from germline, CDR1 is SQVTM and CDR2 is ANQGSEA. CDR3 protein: CSVEFTGTQQFF.

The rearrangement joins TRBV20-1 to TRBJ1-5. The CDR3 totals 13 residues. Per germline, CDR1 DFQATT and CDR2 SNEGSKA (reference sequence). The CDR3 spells CSASPMVDQPQHF.

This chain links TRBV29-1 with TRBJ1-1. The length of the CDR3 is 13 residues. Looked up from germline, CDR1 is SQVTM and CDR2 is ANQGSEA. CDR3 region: CSVESVLNTEAFF.

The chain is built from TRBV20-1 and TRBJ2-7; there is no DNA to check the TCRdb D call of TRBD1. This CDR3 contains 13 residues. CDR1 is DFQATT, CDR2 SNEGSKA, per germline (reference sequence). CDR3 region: CSAMGGEPYEQYF.

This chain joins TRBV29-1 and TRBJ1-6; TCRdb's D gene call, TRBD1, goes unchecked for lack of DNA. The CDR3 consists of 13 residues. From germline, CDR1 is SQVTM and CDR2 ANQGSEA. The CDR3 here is CSVGTGDNSPLHF.

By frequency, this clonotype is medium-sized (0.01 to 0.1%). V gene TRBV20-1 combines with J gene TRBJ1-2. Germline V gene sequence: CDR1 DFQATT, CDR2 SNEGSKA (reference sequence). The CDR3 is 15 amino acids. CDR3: CSARDAGNINYGYTF.

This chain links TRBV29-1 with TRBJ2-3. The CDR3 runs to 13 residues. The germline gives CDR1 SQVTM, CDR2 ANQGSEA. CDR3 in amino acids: CSVASDGTDTQYF.

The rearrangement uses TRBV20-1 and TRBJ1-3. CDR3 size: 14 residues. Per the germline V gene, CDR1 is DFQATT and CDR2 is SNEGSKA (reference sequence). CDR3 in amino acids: CSASPGSAGNTIYF.

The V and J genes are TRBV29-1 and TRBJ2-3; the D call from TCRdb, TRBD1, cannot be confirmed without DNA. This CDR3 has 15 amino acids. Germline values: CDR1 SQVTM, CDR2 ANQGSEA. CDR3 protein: CSVPTGTGPTDTQYF.

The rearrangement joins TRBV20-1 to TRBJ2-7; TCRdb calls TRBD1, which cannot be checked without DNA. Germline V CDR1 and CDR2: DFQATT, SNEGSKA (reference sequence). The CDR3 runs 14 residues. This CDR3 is CSARTRDQRLEQYF.

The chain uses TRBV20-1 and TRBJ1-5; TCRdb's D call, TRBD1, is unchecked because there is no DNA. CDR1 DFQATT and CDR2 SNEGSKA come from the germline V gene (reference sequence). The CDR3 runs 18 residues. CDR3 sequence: CSARDSAGWGDSNQPQHF.

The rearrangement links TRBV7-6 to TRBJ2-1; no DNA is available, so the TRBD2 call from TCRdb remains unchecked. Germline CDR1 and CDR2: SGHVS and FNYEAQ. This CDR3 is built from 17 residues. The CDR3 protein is CASSGPGTYSSYNEQFF.

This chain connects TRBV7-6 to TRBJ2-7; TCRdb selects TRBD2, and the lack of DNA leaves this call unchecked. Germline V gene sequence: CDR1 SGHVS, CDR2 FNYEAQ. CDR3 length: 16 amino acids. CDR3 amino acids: CASSPNQAGMSYEQYF.

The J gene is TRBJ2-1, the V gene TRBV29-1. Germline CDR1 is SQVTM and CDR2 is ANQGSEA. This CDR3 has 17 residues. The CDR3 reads CSVEDPDFSENYNEQFF.

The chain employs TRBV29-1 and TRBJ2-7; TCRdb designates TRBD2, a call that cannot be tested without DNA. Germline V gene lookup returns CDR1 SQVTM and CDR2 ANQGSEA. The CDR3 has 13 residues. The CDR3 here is CSVGTSGTYEQYF.

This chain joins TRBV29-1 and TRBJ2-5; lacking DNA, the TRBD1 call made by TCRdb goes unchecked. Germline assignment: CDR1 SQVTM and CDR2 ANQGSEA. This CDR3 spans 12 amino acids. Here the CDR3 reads CSVSQGQETQYF.

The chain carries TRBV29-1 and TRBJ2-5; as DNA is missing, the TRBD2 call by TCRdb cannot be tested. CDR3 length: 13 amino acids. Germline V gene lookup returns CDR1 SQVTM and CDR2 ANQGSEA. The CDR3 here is CSVAGSGIETQYF.

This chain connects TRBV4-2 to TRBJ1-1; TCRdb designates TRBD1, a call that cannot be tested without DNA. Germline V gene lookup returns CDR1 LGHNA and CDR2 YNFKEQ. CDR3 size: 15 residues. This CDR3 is CASSRETGLNTEAFF.